What follows are 12 T cell receptor beta chains derived from one specimen sequenced in a study of beta chain features in type 1 diabetes. Expressed TCRB transcripts were sequenced after all isolated RNA was converted to cDNA. This table comes from immunoSEQ multiplex PCR, and its TCRdb copy is limited to in-frame clones, with some not included. The data hold approximately 250,000 clones, with approximately 25% observed a single time. These receptors' antigens are unknown. Study outcomes and limitations: TCRB CDR3 length was moderately but significantly reduced in all four CD4+ subsets of Type 1 diabetes patients.

Sample: naive CD4+ T cells from blood. The origin of the receptors is a woman in her 30s with type 1 diabetes.

The DNA for the CDR3 is TGCAGCGCCCAGACAGGACTTGGGCAGCCCCAGCATTTT. This translates into CSAQTGLGQPQHF. The V call is TRBV29-1, the J call TRBJ1-5; TRBD1 is a possible D gene (6 bases). Per the germline V gene, CDR1 is SQVTM and CDR2 is ANQGSEA. The CDR3 is made up of 13 amino acids. Between the trimmed V and J ends, which lost 7 bases and 7 bases, there was a span of 17 bases.

This clone has just a few counts. V usage is TRBV7-9 and J usage is TRBJ2-5; TRBD1 aligns across 8 bases. The germline gives CDR1 SEHNR, CDR2 FQNEAQ (reference sequence). The length of the CDR3 is 13 residues. Trimming removed 5 bases from V and 3 bases from J; junction bases left unmatched: 2. The CDR3 loop reads CASSGQGKETQYF. CDR3 DNA sequence: TGTGCCAGCAGCGGACAGGGAAAAGAGACCCAGTACTTC. Drawing the rest from reference TRBV7-9 and TRBJ2-5, the complete variable domain is DTGVSQNPRHKITKRGQNVTFRCDPISEHNRLYWYRQTLGQGPEFLTYFQNEAQLEKSRLLSDRFSAERPKGSFSTLEIQRTEQGDSAMYLCASSGQGKETQYFGPGTRLLVL.

This clone was counted a few times. This rearrangement joins TRBV4-1 to TRBJ2-7, with TRBD1 matching 7 bases. Looked up from germline, CDR1 is MGHRA and CDR2 is YSYEKL. CDR3 length equals 15 residues. Trimming at V came to 1 base and at J to 3 bases, leaving 6 bases not matched to a gene. The CDR3 here is CASSQAPGQIYEQYF. For the CDR3, the DNA is TGCGCCAGCAGCCAAGCTCCGGGACAGATCTACGAGCAGTACTTC.

J is TRBJ1-2 and V is TRBV7-2; D not resolved. The germline V and J ends were trimmed by 5 bases and 7 bases, with 23 bases remaining between them. Germline CDR1 reads SGHTA; CDR2 reads FQGNSA. This CDR3 is 16 amino acids long. The CDR3 coding sequence is TGTGCCAGCAGCCGACTCTCGTTCGGTAACGACTTTGGCTACACCTTC. This translates into CASSRLSFGNDFGYTF.

The chain is built from TRBV30 and TRBJ1-1; 8 bases align to TRBD1. V trimming: 2 bases; J trimming: 12 bases; junction bases outside the gene matches: 5. CDR1 is GTSNPN and CDR2 is SVGIG in the germline V gene (reference sequence). This CDR3 is 11 amino acids long. The chain's CDR3 is CAWSLDRVTFF. The CDR3 region has the DNA TGTGCCTGGAGTCTGGACAGGGTGACTTTCTTT.

The chain combines TRBV10-3 with TRBJ1-2; possible D gene TRBD1, 5 bases. The V and J ends lost 0 bases and 8 bases respectively, with 16 bases between them. Germline-derived CDR1 and CDR2 are ENHRY and SYGVKD. The CDR3 is made up of 15 amino acids. The CDR3 bases are TGTGCCATCAGTGAGTCAGGAAGGGGAGGGAGCGGCTACACCTTC. Encoded protein: CAISESGRGGSGYTF.

This clone appeared a single time. V is TRBV2 and J is TRBJ2-1; the match to TRBD1 covers 8 bases. CDR3 length equals 13 residues. Per germline, CDR1 SNHLY and CDR2 FYNNEI. After removal of 5 bases from V and 14 bases from J, the junction contained 11 bases not matched to a gene. The CDR3 is CASSKATGQGEFF. As DNA, the CDR3 is TGTGCCAGCAGTAAGGCTACAGGACAGGGCGAGTTCTTC.

V is TRBV29-1 and J is TRBJ2-1; D perhaps matches TRBD2 (5 bases). The germline V gene encodes CDR1 SQVTM and CDR2 ANQGSEA. V shed 2 bases and J shed 4 bases, with 12 bases lying between them. CDR3 length: 14 amino acids. CDR3 coding DNA: TGCAGCGTTGAACGGGGAGTTGGTTACAATGAGCAGTTCTTC. Translated, it gives CSVERGVGYNEQFF.

This clone occurred a few times. J is TRBJ2-1 and V is TRBV5-1, with 9 bases fitting TRBD2. CDR3 length: 16 amino acids. V dropped 0 bases and J dropped 4; count of bases not matched to a gene: 5. Per the germline V gene, CDR1 is SGHRS and CDR2 is YFSETQ. CDR3 sequence: CASSLAASGVYNEQFF. For the CDR3, the DNA is TGCGCCAGCAGCTTGGCGGCTAGCGGGGTTTACAATGAGCAGTTCTTC.

Only a few counts were recorded for this clone. This sample also contains other DNA sequences that code for the same CDR3. The chain couples TRBV5-1 to TRBJ2-5, with 10 nucleotides matching TRBD1. The germline CDR1 and CDR2 sequences are SGHRS and YFSETQ. V shed 3 bases and J 5 bases; nucleotides not matched to a gene: 4. The CDR3 loop spans 14 amino acids. The CDR3 DNA reads TGCGCCAGCAGCTCCGGGACAGGGGAGGAGACCCAGTACTTC. Translation gives CASSSGTGEETQYF.

With regard to this clone: Other DNA sequences in the same sample also yield this CDR3. This chain links TRBV5-1 with TRBJ2-5, with a possible D match to TRBD2 (6 bases). V lost 4 bases and J 4 bases, leaving 11 bases between the germline ends. In germline, CDR1 is SGHRS, CDR2 YFSETQ. The CDR3 length is 13 residues. The CDR3 nucleotides read TGCGCCAGCAGCCTGGGGGGAGGAGAGACCCAGTACTTC. Protein product: CASSLGGGETQYF. The whole variable domain, remainder taken from reference TRBV5-1 and TRBJ2-5, is KAGVTQTPRYLIKTRGQQVTLSCSPISGHRSVSWYQQTPGQGLQFLFEYFSETQRNKGNFPGRFSGRQFSNSRSEMNVSTLELGDSALYLCASSLGGGETQYFGPGTRLLVL.

J is TRBJ1-5 and V is TRBV30; TRBD1 might be the D (6 bases). The CDR3 consists of 16 residues. The V and J ends lost 0 bases and 1 base respectively, with 13 bases between them. Germline assignment: CDR1 GTSNPN and CDR2 SVGIG (reference sequence). CDR3 in amino acids: CAWSVGGLRSNQPQHF. The CDR3 DNA is TGTGCCTGGAGTGTCGGGGGGCTTCGGAGCAATCAGCCCCAGCATTTT.